This entry features one TCR beta chain sequence. Its antigen is not yet known. The record has no base qualities; no much larger clone is one base away. The immunoSEQ Assay, a bias-controlled multiplex PCR, was used to amplify TCRbeta CDR3 regions from genomic DNA. From the authors' description of their analysis: The number of nucleated cells in each sample was estimated by amplification of reference gene primers within the assay. To quantify the absolute abundance of each unique TCRbeta CDR3 rearrangement, sequence reads were collapsed and filtered. For each sample, productive Simpson clonality was calculated as the square root of Simpson's diversity index across productive rearrangements. TCRdb limited this immuneACCESS table to in-frame rearrangements with V and J called. A share of clones is missing; checked studies link under half to unresolved V genes, and the rest is unexplained. V and J calls and clone size are given by that table; D and trimming were obtained from the DNA. Here the sample has roughly 330,000 clones; over 75% occur a single time. The top ten clones comprise about 5% of the sample.

The sample belongs to a study of blood T cell repertoires in COVID-19 (dated by TCRdb to about 2020). Background for the entire study: Samples covering the acute and convalescent phases of COVID-19 were provided by collaborators in the United States, Italy and Spain. Where available, HLA class I and class II types were taken from metadata supplied by the sample provider and were not determined by assay-based typing. Sample metadata almost always included a de-identified subject ID, COVID-19 status, age in years and sex. The prospective study material was composed of cDNA or gDNA derived from T cells, B-cell-depleted T cells, or PBMCs. The dataset comprised deeply sampled blood TCRbeta repertoires from subjects exposed to, actively infected with, or recovered from COVID-19. A freely available public database, intended as a resource for researchers studying the immune response to SARS-CoV-2, is where the repertoires were released. Samples were obtained from the ongoing ImmuneRACE study (first 160 participants) and from 1,200 or so subjects provided by 6 global collaborators. Study-wide conclusions, independent of this receptor: How much clinical and demographic metadata was included differed by source and by participant, and the metadata was provided uncurated.

In the prospective study, participants were roughly 18 to 100 years old, resided in approximately 25 geographic areas of the United States, and were enrolled through a virtual design. In the prospective study, participants were assigned to cohorts based on the clinical history participants reported in a screening survey and a study questionnaire. For ImmuneRACE Cohort 3, a participant was defined as recovered based on two consecutive negative NP/OP PCR tests, clearance by a healthcare professional, or resolution of symptoms. Mobile phlebotomists in the prospective study collected whole blood, serum and a nasopharyngeal or oropharyngeal swab from every participant. Over a roughly two-month period, participants in the prospective study had the option of providing additional blood draws and questionnaires. Before DNA extraction, prospective study blood samples were shipped either frozen or at room temperature.

V is pared back by 3 bases and J by 6 bases, with 9 bases lying between the germline termini. Reading the germline V gene (reference sequence) gives CDR1 DFQATT and CDR2 SNEGSKA. The CDR3 measures 12 amino acids from cysteine to phenylalanine. The only DNA kept is the CDR3, 36 bases in frame from the first base. Here the chain combines TRBV20-1 and TRBJ1-5; the D gene lacks a confident call. Sequencing was performed on PBMCs or T cells enriched from blood (not recorded which). The TCR sequence derives from a man aged 25-45 years who had recovered from COVID-19. The CDR3 loop reads CSASQVGQPQHF. The nucleotide sequence reads TGCAGTGCTAGTCAGGTGGGTCAGCCCCAGCATTTT.